The sample holds a few counts of the clone carrying this T cell receptor (beta chain). Its antigen is not identified. This sample stems from a study of regulatory T cells in long-lasting Graves disease. Broader study findings: Small numbers of samples may have cut accuracy. Samples came from peripheral blood alone, without thyroid tissue.

The authors built TCR beta libraries using iRepertoire HTBI primers and Arm-PCR of CDR3 regions. TCRdb fed the multiplex PCR reads into MiXCR, producing one record per CDR3 protein. The sample consists of some 330,000 distinct CDR3 sequences, roughly 24% of them appearing once. Described time point: persistent/refractory GD, antithyroid drugs over 5 years with positive TRAb. Construction of the TCR library relied on RNA isolated from PBMCs. Graves' disease diagnosis followed American Thyroid Association guidelines. This sample comprised peripheral blood mononuclear cells (PBMCs), obtained when the disease was refractory, from a patient treated with antithyroid drugs. This clonotype was sampled from a woman aged 40-49 years with Graves disease.

CDR3 coding DNA: TGTGCCAGCAGTTCGGCGGGAGGGGGCTACAATGAGCAGTTCTTC. Its translation: CASSSAGGGYNEQFF. The rearrangement uses TRBV28 and TRBJ2-1; 9 bases are shared with TRBD2. CDR3 size: 15 residues. With V trimmed by 4 bases and J by 3 bases, 4 bases remained unmatched. CDR1 is MDHEN, CDR2 SYDVKM, per germline.